A single sample is the source of the 21 T cell receptor beta chains below, sequenced in a study of T cells in localized non-small cell lung cancer (dated by TCRdb to between 2020 and 2021). The receptor library was made with the immunoSEQ multiplex PCR assay. Sourced from immuneACCESS, this table was stored by TCRdb with only in-frame sequences that have V and J called. A share of the clones is absent; for the studies checked, an unresolved V gene accounts for under half, and the remainder has no known explanation. Within this sample are under 55,000 clones, with 80% of them counted one time only. The biggest ten clones account for about 4.7% of the sample. Sequences were derived from PBMCs, sampled before any cancer treatment. The receptors were sampled from a woman aged 35 to 69 with stage II lung adenocarcinoma.

The chain employs TRBV9 and TRBJ1-2, with a possible D match to TRBD1 (5 bases). The germline V gene encodes CDR1 SGDLS and CDR2 YYNGEE. The CDR3 sequence is 13 residues long. V lost 0 bases to trimming and J lost 2 bases, with 5 bases between them. The CDR3 spells CASSVAGNYGYTF. The CDR3 region has the DNA TGTGCCAGCAGCGTAGCAGGGAACTATGGCTACACCTTC.

The gene calls are TRBV2 and TRBJ1-2; unclear D gene. Per germline, CDR1 SNHLY and CDR2 FYNNEI. V was clipped by 4 bases and J by 4 bases, with 10 bases between them. This CDR3 is built from 13 residues. The CDR3 sequence: CASSAPDAYGYTF. CDR3 nucleotide sequence: TGTGCCAGCAGTGCCCCTGATGCCTATGGCTACACCTTC.

This clone was seen only a few times. As DNA, the CDR3 is TGTGCCAGCAGTGACGGGGACACCGGGGAGCTGTTTTTT. Encoded protein: CASSDGDTGELFF. The chain is built from TRBV6-4 and TRBJ2-2; no clear D gene. In germline, CDR1 is MRHNA, CDR2 SNTAGT. Trimming left V 2 bases short and J 3 bases short, with 4 bases between. This CDR3 contains 13 residues.

The V call is TRBV2, the J call TRBJ2-5, with D uncertain. CDR1 SNHLY and CDR2 FYNNEI come from the germline V gene. Trimming took 6 bases from V and 5 from J, leaving 10 bases between them. The CDR3 runs 12 residues. CDR3 sequence (DNA): TGTGCCAGCAGCGTGGAGAGGGAGACCCAGTACTTC. Translated: CASSVERETQYF.

The rearrangement links TRBV5-4 to TRBJ2-5; D is perhaps TRBD1 or TRBD2 (5 bases each). V lost 9 bases and J 2 bases, leaving 11 bases between the germline ends. The CDR3 totals 12 residues. Germline values: CDR1 SGHNT, CDR2 YYREEE (reference sequence). The CDR3 DNA follows: TGTGCCACCGGGGCGATACAAGAGACCCAGTACTTC. Amino acid sequence: CATGAIQETQYF.

V is TRBV11-3 and J is TRBJ2-1; 8 positions match TRBD1. The CDR3 covers 14 residues. With V trimmed by 1 base and J by 7 bases, 3 bases remained unmatched. Germline assignment: CDR1 SGHNT and CDR2 YENEEA. The CDR3 is CASSLGTGRNEQFF. The CDR3 DNA follows: TGTGCCAGCAGCTTAGGGACAGGGAGGAATGAGCAGTTCTTC.

The CDR3 loop is CASSSPPGTEKLFF. The CDR3 DNA follows: TGTGCCAGCAGTTCCCCGCCGGGAACTGAAAAACTGTTTTTT. The chain uses TRBV27 and TRBJ1-4; no definite D call. The germline V and J ends were trimmed by 4 bases and 7 bases, with 13 bases remaining between them. The CDR3 length is 14 residues. CDR1 is MNHEY and CDR2 is SMNVEV in the germline V gene (reference sequence).

The chain employs TRBV20-1 and TRBJ2-1; the match to TRBD2 covers 7 bases. The CDR3 is 11 amino acids. Germline V lookup: CDR1 DFQATT, CDR2 SNEGSKA (reference sequence). CDR3 in amino acids: CARGGGNEQFF. In DNA, the CDR3 is TGCGCCCGCGGGGGTGGCAATGAGCAGTTCTTC.

V usage is TRBV4-2 and J usage is TRBJ2-2; D remains ambiguous. Trimming took 0 bases from V and 0 from J, leaving 5 bases between them. In germline, CDR1 is LGHNA, CDR2 YNFKEQ. The CDR3 runs 15 residues. CDR3 sequence reads: CASSQEITNTGELFF. For the CDR3, the DNA is TGTGCCAGCAGCCAAGAGATAACGAACACCGGGGAGCTGTTTTTT.

This chain uses TRBV5-1 with TRBJ1-1, with 10 bases fitting TRBD1. The trim removed 2 bases at V and 1 base at J, leaving 5 bases unmatched. Germline CDR1 reads SGHRS; CDR2 reads YFSETQ. The CDR3 is made up of 16 amino acids. The CDR3: CASSFGTGVRNTEAFF. In DNA form, the CDR3 reads TGCGCCAGCAGCTTCGGGACAGGGGTGAGGAACACTGAAGCTTTCTTT.

This clone showed up just once. This chain uses TRBV27 with TRBJ2-7, with TRBD1 matching over 10 bases. The length of the CDR3 is 14 residues. Looked up from germline, CDR1 is MNHEY and CDR2 is SMNVEV (reference sequence). Trimming took 4 bases from V and 6 from J; bases not matched to a gene: 6. The CDR3 nucleotides read TGTGCCAGCAGTTCGGGGACAGGGGACGGCGAGCAGTACTTC. Its translation is CASSSGTGDGEQYF.

The V gene is TRBV2, the J gene TRBJ2-7; TRBD1 is a possible D gene (8 bases). In germline, CDR1 is SNHLY, CDR2 FYNNEI. This CDR3 comprises 14 residues. Trimming took off 10 bases at V and 5 bases at J, with 21 bases between the two ends. The CDR3 here is CATRREQGADEQYF. In nucleotides, the CDR3 is TGTGCCACAAGGCGGGAGCAGGGGGCCGACGAGCAGTACTTC.

The chain combines TRBV10-2 with TRBJ1-5; D is undetermined. Germline V lookup: CDR1 WSHSY, CDR2 SAAADI. The CDR3 sequence is 13 residues long. V was shortened by 3 bases and J by 10 bases, with 13 bases between the two germline ends. The CDR3 bases are TGCGCCAGCAGTGATTCTCCCTCCCAACCCCAGCATTTT. Translation: CASSDSPSQPQHF.

This chain joins TRBV6-6 and TRBJ1-6; the D is unclear. Germline CDR1 MNHNY, CDR2 SVGAGI (reference sequence). Trimming cost V 6 bases and J 0 bases, with 9 bases left between them. The CDR3 sequence is 15 residues long. The CDR3 loop is CASSPMSSYNSPLHF. For the CDR3, the DNA is TGTGCCAGCAGCCCGATGAGCTCCTATAATTCACCCCTCCACTTT.

The chain recombines TRBV28 with TRBJ1-2, with 10 bases identical to TRBD1. Germline V gene lookup returns CDR1 MDHEN and CDR2 SYDVKM. The J segment lost 6 bases and the V segment lost 2 bases, leaving 9 bases of the junction unmatched. CDR3 length: 16 residues. CDR3: CASSLMGDRGPNGYTF. CDR3 DNA: TGTGCCAGCAGTTTAATGGGGGACAGGGGACCCAATGGCTACACCTTC.

The rearrangement links TRBV6-5 to TRBJ1-5; unclear D gene. Germline V CDR1 and CDR2: MNHEY, SVGAGI. This CDR3 region has 14 residues. The ends were cut back, 2 bases at V and 4 bases at J, with 9 bases in the middle. Written as DNA, the CDR3 is TGTGCCAGCAGTTACAGGGCTTCTAATCAGCCCCAGCATTTT. It is translated as CASSYRASNQPQHF.

V usage is TRBV2 and J usage is TRBJ1-1; no firm D call. Germline CDR1 is SNHLY and CDR2 is FYNNEI. V was trimmed by 0 bases and J by 1 base, leaving 12 bases between them. This CDR3 spans 16 amino acids. The CDR3 region is CASSEAPGGRNTEAFF. In DNA, the CDR3 is TGTGCCAGCAGTGAAGCGCCCGGAGGGAGGAACACTGAAGCTTTCTTT.

The V gene is TRBV7-2, the J gene TRBJ2-5; possibly TRBD1 or TRBD2 for D (5 bases each). The CDR3 length is 13 residues. The germline gives CDR1 SGHTA, CDR2 FQGNSA. Trimming took 4 bases from V and 0 from J, leaving 6 bases between them. The CDR3 coding sequence is TGTGCCAGCAGCTGGGGACACCAAGAGACCCAGTACTTC. This codes for CASSWGHQETQYF.

V usage is TRBV29-1 and J usage is TRBJ1-5; 7 positions match TRBD1. The CDR3 length is 14 residues. V gave up 7 bases and J gave up 3 bases; unmatched junction bases: 9. Germline lookup yields CDR1 SQVTM and CDR2 ANQGSEA. CDR3: CSAQTGQYNQPQHF. CDR3 nucleotides: TGCAGCGCTCAAACGGGACAGTACAATCAGCCCCAGCATTTT.

This clone was counted only a few times. The J gene is TRBJ2-5, the V gene TRBV30, with D possibly TRBD2 on 6 matching bases. Trimming left V 2 bases short and J 3 bases short, with 10 bases between. The CDR3 contains 13 residues. Per the germline V gene, CDR1 is GTSNPN and CDR2 is SVGIG (reference sequence). CDR3 DNA sequence: TGTGCCTGGAGTAGGGACTTAAAAGAGACCCAGTACTTC. Its translation is CAWSRDLKETQYF.

In its sample, this clone ranks as medium-sized. The chain is built from TRBV7-2 and TRBJ1-2, with unresolved D. Per the germline V gene, CDR1 is SGHTA and CDR2 is FQGNSA. The CDR3 is made up of 14 amino acids. V was shortened by 4 bases and J by 8 bases, with 17 bases between the two germline ends. The CDR3 protein is CASSSPGGFWGYTF. The CDR3 DNA reads TGTGCCAGCAGCTCGCCAGGAGGGTTTTGGGGCTACACCTTC.